This T cell receptor (beta chain) was obtained from a study of Graves' ophthalmopathy and Graves' hyperthyroidism. Findings and limits, study-wide: Among thyroid clonotypes expanded above 0.001 frequency, most also appeared in blood. The model's prediction of ophthalmopathy progression had approximately 67% sensitivity and around 77% specificity.

The sequenced template was RNA, covering the TCR beta CDR3 region. Following a first-round RT-PCR that used HTBI primers, a second-round multiplex PCR was carried out. TCRdb independently ran MiXCR on the multiplex PCR reads; one entry per CDR3 protein. The sample lists 400,000 or so distinct CDR3 sequences; approximately 18% were seen once. In this sample, this clonotype turned up once. Its antigen is not known. Stable hyperthyroidism referred to disease that showed no ophthalmopathy within 18 months of follow-up. PBMCs were density-gradient isolated from roughly 10 ml fresh blood. V lost 3 bases to trimming and J lost 2 bases, with 11 bases between them. CDR3 length equals 13 residues. Germline V gene lookup returns CDR1 SQVTM and CDR2 ANQGSEA.

The chain carries TRBV29-1 and TRBJ2-7, with D perhaps matching TRBD1 or TRBD2 (6 bases each). The receptor's source is an adult woman with stable Graves' hyperthyroidism. Sequencing was performed on peripheral blood. CDR3 protein: CSVEVGGTYEQYF. The DNA for the CDR3 is TGCAGCGTTGAGGTAGGGGGGACCTACGAGCAGTACTTC.